The clone carrying this T cell receptor (beta chain) occurred once. This CDR3 spans 17 amino acids. Germline V gene sequence: CDR1 SGHTA, CDR2 FQGTGA. V lost 5 bases, J lost 4 bases, and 9 bases stayed unmatched. This sample stems from a study of blood T cell repertoires in COVID-19. Whole-study context: Researchers got acute and convalescent COVID-19 samples from the United States, Italy and Spain. T cells, B-cell-depleted T cells, or PBMCs provided the cDNA or gDNA that served as material.

Original processing methods: The assay estimated nucleated cells by amplifying reference gene primers. Clones were read by immunoSEQ multiplex PCR, and TCRdb kept only the in-frame ones, dropping some. V, J and clone size are taken as reported in that table, and D and trimming were inferred from the DNA itself. The sample contains 30,000 to 35,000 clones, about 88% of which appear only once. This sequence was found in a man aged 65 to 85 with acute or convalescent COVID-19. Sequenced material: peripheral blood. This chain connects TRBV7-3 to TRBJ2-2, with 11 bases that match TRBD2. The CDR3 loop reads CASSPTTSGSGTGELFF. The CDR3 coding sequence is TGTGCCAGCAGCCCCACCACTAGCGGGAGTGGCACCGGGGAGCTGTTTTTT.